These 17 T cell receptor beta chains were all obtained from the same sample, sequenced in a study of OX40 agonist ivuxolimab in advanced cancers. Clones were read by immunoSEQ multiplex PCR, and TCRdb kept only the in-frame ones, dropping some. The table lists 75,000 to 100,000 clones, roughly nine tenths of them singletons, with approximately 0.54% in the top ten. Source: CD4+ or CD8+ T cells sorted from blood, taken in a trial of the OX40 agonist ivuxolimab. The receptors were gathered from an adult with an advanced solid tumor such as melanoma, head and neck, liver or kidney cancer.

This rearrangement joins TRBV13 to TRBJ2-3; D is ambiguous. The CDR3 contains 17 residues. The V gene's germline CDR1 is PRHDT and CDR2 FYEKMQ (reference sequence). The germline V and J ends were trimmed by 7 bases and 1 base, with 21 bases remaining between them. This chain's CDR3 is CASTILLDAGGTDTQYF. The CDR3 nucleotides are TGTGCCAGCACCATACTCCTTGACGCAGGCGGCACAGATACGCAGTATTTT.

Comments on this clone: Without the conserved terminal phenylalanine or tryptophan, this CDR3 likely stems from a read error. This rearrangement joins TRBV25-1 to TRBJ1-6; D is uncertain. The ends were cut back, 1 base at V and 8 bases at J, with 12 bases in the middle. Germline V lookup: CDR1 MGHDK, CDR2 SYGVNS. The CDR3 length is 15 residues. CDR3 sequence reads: CASSEFNGPHSPLHL. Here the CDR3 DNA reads TGTGCCAGCAGTGAATTTAACGGGCCTCATTCACCCCTCCACCTT.

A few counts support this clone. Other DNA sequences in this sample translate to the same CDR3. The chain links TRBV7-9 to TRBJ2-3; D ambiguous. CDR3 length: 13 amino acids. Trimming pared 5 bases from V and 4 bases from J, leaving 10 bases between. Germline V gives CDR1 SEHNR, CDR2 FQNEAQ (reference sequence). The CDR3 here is CASSPRGPDTQYF. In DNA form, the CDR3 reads TGTGCCAGCAGCCCCAGAGGCCCAGATACGCAGTATTTT.

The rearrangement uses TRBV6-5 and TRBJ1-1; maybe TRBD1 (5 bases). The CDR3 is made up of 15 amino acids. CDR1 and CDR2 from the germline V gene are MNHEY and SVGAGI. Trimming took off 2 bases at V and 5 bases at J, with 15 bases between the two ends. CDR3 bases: TGTGCCAGCAGTTACCAAGGGGTAAGGGAAACTGAAGCTTTCTTT. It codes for CASSYQGVRETEAFF.

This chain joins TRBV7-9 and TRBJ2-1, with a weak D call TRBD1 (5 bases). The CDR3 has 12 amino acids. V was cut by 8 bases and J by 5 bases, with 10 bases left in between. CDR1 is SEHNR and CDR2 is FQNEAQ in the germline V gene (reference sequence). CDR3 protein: CASETENNEQFF. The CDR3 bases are TGTGCCAGCGAGACAGAAAACAATGAGCAGTTCTTC.

DNA of the CDR3: TGTGCCAGCAGAACGGGGGGGCCAGTAGGGGATACGCAGTATTTT. Residues: CASRTGGPVGDTQYF. The chain employs TRBV2 and TRBJ2-3; 8 nucleotides line up with TRBD2. Germline loops: CDR1 SNHLY, CDR2 FYNNEI. CDR3 length equals 15 residues. The V segment lost 6 bases and the J segment 6 bases; nucleotides outside the gene matches: 11.

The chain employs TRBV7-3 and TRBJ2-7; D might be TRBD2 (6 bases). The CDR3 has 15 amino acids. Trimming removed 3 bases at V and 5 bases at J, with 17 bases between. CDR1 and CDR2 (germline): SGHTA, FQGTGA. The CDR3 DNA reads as TGTGCCAGCAGCTTCGGGTGGGGTCCGGGGGACGAGCAGTACTTC. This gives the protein CASSFGWGPGDEQYF.

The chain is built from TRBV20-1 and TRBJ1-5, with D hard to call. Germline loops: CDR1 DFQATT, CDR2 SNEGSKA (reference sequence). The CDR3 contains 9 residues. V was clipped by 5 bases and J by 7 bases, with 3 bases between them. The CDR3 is CSAPQPQHF. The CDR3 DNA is TGCAGTGCTCCCCAGCCCCAGCATTTT.

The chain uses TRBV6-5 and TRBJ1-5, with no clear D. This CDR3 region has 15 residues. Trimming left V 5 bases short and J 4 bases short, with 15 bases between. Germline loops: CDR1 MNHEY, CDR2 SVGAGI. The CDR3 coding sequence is TGTGCCAGCAGTACACACGGCGGTGGGAATCAGCCCCAGCATTTT. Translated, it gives CASSTHGGGNQPQHF.

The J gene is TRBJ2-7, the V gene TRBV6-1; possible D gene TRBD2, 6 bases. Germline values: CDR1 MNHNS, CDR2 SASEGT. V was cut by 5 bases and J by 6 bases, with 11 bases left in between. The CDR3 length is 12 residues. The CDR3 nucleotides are TGTGCCAGCAGTTGGGTGGAGGGCGAGCAGTACTTC. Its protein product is CASSWVEGEQYF.

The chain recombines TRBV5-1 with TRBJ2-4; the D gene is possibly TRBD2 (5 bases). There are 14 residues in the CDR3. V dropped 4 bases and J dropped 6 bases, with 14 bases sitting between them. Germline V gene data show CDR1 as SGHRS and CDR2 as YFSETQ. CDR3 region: CASSLLGGRNIQYF. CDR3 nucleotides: TGCGCCAGCAGCCTTCTGGGTGGGAGAAACATTCAGTACTTC.

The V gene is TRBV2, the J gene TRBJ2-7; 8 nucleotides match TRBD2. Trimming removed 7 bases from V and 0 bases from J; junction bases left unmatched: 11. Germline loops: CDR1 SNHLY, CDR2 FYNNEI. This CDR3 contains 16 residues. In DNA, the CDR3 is TGTGCCAGCAATGCTATAGCGGGGTTACACTCCTACGAGCAGTACTTC. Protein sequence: CASNAIAGLHSYEQYF.

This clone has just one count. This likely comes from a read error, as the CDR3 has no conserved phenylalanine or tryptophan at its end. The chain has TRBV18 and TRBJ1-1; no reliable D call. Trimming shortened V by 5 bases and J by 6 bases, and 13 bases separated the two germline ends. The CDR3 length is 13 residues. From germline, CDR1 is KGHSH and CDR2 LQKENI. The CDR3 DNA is TGTGCCAGCTCATCTTTGATGTTACCTGAAGCTTTCTCT. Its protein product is CASSSLMLPEAFS.

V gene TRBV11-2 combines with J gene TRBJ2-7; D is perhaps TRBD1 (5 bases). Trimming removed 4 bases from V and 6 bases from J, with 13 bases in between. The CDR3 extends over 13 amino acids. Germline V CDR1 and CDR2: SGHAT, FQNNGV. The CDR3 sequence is CASSSLGQTEQYF. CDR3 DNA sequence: TGTGCCAGCAGCTCCCTAGGACAAACCGAGCAGTACTTC.

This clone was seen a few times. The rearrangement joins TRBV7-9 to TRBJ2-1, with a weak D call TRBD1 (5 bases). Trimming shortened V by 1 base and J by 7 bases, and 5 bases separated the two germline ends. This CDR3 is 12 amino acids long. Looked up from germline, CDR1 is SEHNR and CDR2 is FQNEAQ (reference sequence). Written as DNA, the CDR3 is TGTGCCAGCAGCTTAGAGGGGAATGAGCAGTTCTTC. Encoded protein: CASSLEGNEQFF. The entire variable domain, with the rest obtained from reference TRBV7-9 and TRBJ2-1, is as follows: DTGVSQNPRHKITKRGQNVTFRCDPISEHNRLYWYRQTLGQGPEFLTYFQNEAQLEKSRLLSDRFSAERPKGSFSTLEIQRTEQGDSAMYLCASSLEGNEQFFGPGTRLTVL.

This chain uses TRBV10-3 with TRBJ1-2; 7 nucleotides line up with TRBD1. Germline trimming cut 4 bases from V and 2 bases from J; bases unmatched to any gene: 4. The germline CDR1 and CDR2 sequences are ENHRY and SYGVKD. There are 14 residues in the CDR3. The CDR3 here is CAISGGQLNYGYTF. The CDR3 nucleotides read TGTGCCATCAGTGGGGGACAGCTGAACTATGGCTACACCTTC.

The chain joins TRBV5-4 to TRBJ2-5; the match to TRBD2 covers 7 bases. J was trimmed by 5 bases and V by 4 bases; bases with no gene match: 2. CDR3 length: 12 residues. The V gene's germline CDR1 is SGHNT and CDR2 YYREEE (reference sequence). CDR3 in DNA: TGTGCCAGCAGCCTGCGGGGGGAGACCCAGTACTTC. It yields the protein CASSLRGETQYF.